This T cell receptor beta chain came from a study of shared clonotypes between healthy human individuals. General study results and limits: Only blood was sampled; tissue repertoires likely differ. Shared clonotypes across all four donors exceeded non-shared ones in generation probability. Naive subsets generally had larger estimated richness than memory subsets. When naive CD4 clonotypes were compared across a few donors, about 4.8% were shared.

Naive CD8 cells lacked CD45RO and underwent positive selection for CCR7, leaving out terminally differentiated effector memory CD45RA+ cells. Points on this clone: Antigen unknown.

Trimming pared 2 bases from V and 0 bases from J, leaving 8 bases between. This CDR3 comprises 14 residues. Germline V gene sequence: CDR1 MNHEY, CDR2 SMNVEV (reference sequence). Data came from immunoSEQ multiplex PCR; TCRdb stores just in-frame clones and leaves some out. The table records roughly 850,000 clones, around 96% of them present only once. The rearrangement links TRBV27 to TRBJ2-7; no reliable D call. The receptor's source is a man aged 25 to 40 in good health. The sequencing sample was made of naive CD8+ T cells sorted from blood. The CDR3 loop is CASSLQAGSYEQYF. CDR3 DNA: TGTGCCAGCAGTTTACAGGCAGGCTCCTACGAGCAGTACTTC.